Listed here is a single T cell receptor beta chain. What it binds is not known. The source of the sample is a study of breast tumors, draining lymph nodes, adjacent tissues. Deletions cut 3 bases from V and 8 bases from J, with 10 bases between. CDR3 length: 12 amino acids. CDR1 and CDR2 (germline): DFQATT, SNEGSKA (reference sequence). MiXCR, applied by TCRdb to the multiplex PCR reads, yields one record per CDR3 protein. The sample carries 150,000 to 200,000 distinct CDR3 sequences, roughly 30% recorded once. The lymph nodes were axillary draining lymph nodes from breast cancer patients. Study-wide results and limits: Tumor repertoires ranked between lymph nodes and nontumor tissue in diversity, with V and J gene preferences. Luminal-like breast cancer showed significantly higher tumor–nontumor repertoire similarity than basal-like. Tumor T cell lymph node origin was a supported hypothesis, not proven.

Sequences were obtained from axillary lymph node tissue. The genes are TRBV20-1 and TRBJ1-4; D perhaps matches TRBD1 (5 bases). This TCR derives from a female donor with breast cancer. Some clones in this sample may be carry-over from other donors' samples. In DNA, the CDR3 is TGCAGTGCTAGTGCGGAGGGGGAAAAACTGTTTTTT. Translated: CSASAEGEKLFF.